The present T cell receptor beta chain was sequenced within a study of response to subunit inactivated influenza vaccine. Findings of the study overall: Every seasonal influenza vaccination brings in few new T cells, the authors suggested.

TCRdb called the RT-PCR reads again in MiXCR, with one record for every CDR3 protein. The sample has 710,000 or so distinct CDR3 sequences, around a sixth seen once. Unmatched junction bases numbered 10, after V lost 1 base and J lost 7 bases. Germline CDR1 DFQATT, CDR2 SNEGSKA (reference sequence). The length of the CDR3 is 16 residues. Points on this clonotype: The target antigen is unknown.

The chain carries TRBV20-1 and TRBJ2-1, with 10 bases lining up with TRBD2. Specimen: PBMCs from blood, collected 12 days after vaccination. This clonotype originated in a man aged 50-59 years who received an inactivated influenza vaccine. CDR3: CSARALTSGMRNEQFF. The CDR3 DNA reads as TGCAGTGCTAGAGCCCTAACTAGCGGGATGCGGAATGAGCAGTTCTTC.